The 8 T cell receptor beta chains presented below share a single source sample, sequenced in a study of spatial heterogeneity in lung cancer. Time point defined: sample taken at primary tumor resection. Unsorted tumor, nontumor lung tissue or cryopreserved PBMC supplied the whole RNA. TCRdb reprocessed the 5' RACE reads with MiXCR, giving one entry per CDR3 protein. The table has about 45,000 distinct CDR3 sequences, about 12% seen once; the top ten hold roughly 40%. The sequencing used PBMCs, collected at surgery. The receptor source for this set is a female donor with early-stage non-small cell lung cancer.

This clonotype was found a few times. The chain recombines TRBV18 with TRBJ2-3; no reliable D call. Germline V gives CDR1 KGHSH, CDR2 LQKENI. V was shortened by 3 bases and J by 0 bases, with 7 bases between the two germline ends. This CDR3 has 14 residues. CDR3 sequence reads: CASSPSWSTDTQYF. DNA of the CDR3: TGTGCCAGCTCACCTTCTTGGAGCACAGATACGCAGTATTTT.

The sample holds a few counts of this clonotype. The V call is TRBV6-6, the J call TRBJ2-3; the D is unclear. This CDR3 is 11 amino acids long. The V and J ends lost 8 bases and 5 bases respectively, with 8 bases between them. Per the germline V gene, CDR1 is MNHNY and CDR2 is SVGAGI (reference sequence). The CDR3 region is CASGRKDTQYF. Here the CDR3 DNA reads TGTGCCAGCGGACGGAAAGATACGCAGTATTTT.

J is TRBJ2-3 and V is TRBV7-2; D remains ambiguous. Trimming took 5 bases from V and 0 from J, leaving 9 bases between them. Germline V CDR1 and CDR2: SGHTA, FQGNSA. The CDR3 is made up of 14 amino acids. This chain's CDR3 is CASSPISSTDTQYF. The CDR3 nucleotides read TGTGCCAGCAGCCCAATTTCTAGCACAGATACGCAGTATTTT.

This clonotype has ten or more counts. This sequence joins TRBV3-1 and TRBJ1-1; perhaps TRBD1 as D (5 bases). The CDR3 extends over 14 amino acids. V lost 1 base to trimming and J lost 0 bases, with 6 bases between them. The germline V gene encodes CDR1 LGHDT and CDR2 YNNKEL (reference sequence). For the CDR3, the DNA is TGTGCCAGCAGCCAAGGACAGTTGAACACTGAAGCTTTCTTT. As protein: CASSQGQLNTEAFF.

This clonotype occurred a few times. The chain employs TRBV6-1 and TRBJ1-5; the D gene is possibly TRBD1 (6 bases). The CDR3 has 15 residues. Germline CDR1 reads MNHNS; CDR2 reads SASEGT. The V and J ends lost 4 bases and 4 bases respectively, with 14 bases between them. The CDR3 sequence is CASSVQGFTNQPQHF. In nucleotides, the CDR3 is TGTGCCAGCAGTGTCCAGGGGTTTACGAATCAGCCCCAGCATTTT.

J is TRBJ1-1 and V is TRBV5-6, with D tentatively TRBD1 (5 bases). The V end was cut by 4 bases, the J end by 4 bases, with 14 bases between. The CDR3 covers 14 residues. The V gene's germline CDR1 is SGHDT and CDR2 YYEEEE. The CDR3 DNA reads as TGTGCCAGCAGCCAGATACAGGCGCTCACTGAAGCTTTCTTT. It translates to CASSQIQALTEAFF.

The V call is TRBV4-2, the J call TRBJ2-7; perhaps D is TRBD1 or TRBD2 (5 bases each). The CDR3 is 14 amino acids. Germline-derived CDR1 and CDR2 are LGHNA and YNFKEQ. V was cut by 0 bases and J by 3 bases, with 9 bases left in between. This CDR3 reads CASSQDEGNYEQYF. For the CDR3, the DNA is TGTGCCAGCAGCCAAGATGAGGGGAACTACGAGCAGTACTTC.

This clonotype was observed at least ten times. V gene TRBV12-3 or TRBV12-4 combines with J gene TRBJ1-6; D is uncertain. V gave up 4 bases and J gave up 8 bases, with 9 bases separating them. This CDR3 has 13 amino acids. CDR3 in DNA: TGTGCCAGCAGTTCCGAAAGATATTCACCCCTCCACTTT. Its protein product is CASSSERYSPLHF.